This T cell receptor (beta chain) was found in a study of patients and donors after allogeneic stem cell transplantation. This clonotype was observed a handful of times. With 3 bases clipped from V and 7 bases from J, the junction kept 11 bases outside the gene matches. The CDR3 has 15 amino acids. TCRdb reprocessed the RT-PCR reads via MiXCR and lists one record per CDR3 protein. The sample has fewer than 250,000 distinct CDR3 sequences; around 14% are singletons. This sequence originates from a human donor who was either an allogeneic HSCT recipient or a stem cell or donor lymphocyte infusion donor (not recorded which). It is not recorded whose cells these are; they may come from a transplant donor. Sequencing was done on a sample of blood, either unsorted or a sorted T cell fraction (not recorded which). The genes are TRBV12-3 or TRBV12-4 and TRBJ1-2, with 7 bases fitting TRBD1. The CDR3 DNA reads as TGTGCCAGCAGTTTTGATGAGGGGGCGCGAGGTGGCTACACCTTC. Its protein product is CASSFDEGARGGYTF.